This T cell receptor (beta chain) is drawn from a study of CD8+ T cells in alopecia areata. V was cut by 5 bases and J by 3 bases, with 8 bases left in between. Germline V gene lookup returns CDR1 SNHLY and CDR2 FYNNEI. This CDR3 spans 12 amino acids. Isolation of CD4+ and CD8+ T cells from PBMCs was achieved by sorting. For this clone: The target antigen is unknown.

cDNA serving as the sequencing template came from extracted, reverse transcribed RNA. TCRdb keeps only in-frame clones here, not all; method: immunoSEQ multiplex PCR. This sample has approximately 180,000 clones, with around 63% found just once. The study, taken as a whole, reports: Relative to mice, TCR sharing across patients was less clear, a difference possibly HLA-related. Normal skin's resident alphabeta T cells are sequenced alongside lesional scalp T cells. Greater clonality was observed in lesional scalp samples, especially alopecia totalis/universalis, versus normal scalp.

The starting material was CD4+ T cells sorted from blood, obtained at week 0. The sequence was collected from a human donor with alopecia areata. The rearrangement links TRBV2 to TRBJ2-7; D is uncertain. The CDR3 sequence: CASSFDVYEQYF. CDR3 nucleotides: TGTGCCAGCAGTTTCGACGTCTACGAGCAGTACTTC.